The 27 T cell receptor beta chains in this list originate from one sample, sequenced in a study of blood T cell repertoires in COVID-19. Profiling relied on immunoSEQ multiplex PCR, and the TCRdb table lists in-frame clones only, not all of them. The table has some 120,000 clones, approximately 87% seen once. The material sequenced was peripheral blood. The receptors come from a man in his fifties or sixties with acute or convalescent COVID-19.

The chain has TRBV18 and TRBJ1-1; TRBD1 matches at 10 bases. The length of the CDR3 is 14 residues. Trimming cost V 8 bases and J 10 bases; bases outside gene matches: 13. CDR1 KGHSH and CDR2 LQKENI come from the germline V gene. The CDR3 loop reads CASVTTSTGGAAFF. The CDR3 DNA follows: TGTGCCAGCGTCACCACTTCGACAGGGGGCGCAGCTTTCTTT.

The chain links TRBV19 to TRBJ2-1, with 13 bases identical to TRBD2. CDR3 length: 18 residues. The V gene's germline CDR1 is LNHDA and CDR2 SQIVND (reference sequence). V was pared by 1 base and J by 6 bases, with 9 bases of the junction left unmatched. The DNA of the CDR3 is TGTGCCAGTAGTATAGTTCCCCTACTAGCGGGAGGGCCCAATGAGCAGTTCTTC. It codes for CASSIVPLLAGGPNEQFF. Full variable domain (missing parts from reference TRBV19 and TRBJ2-1): DGGITQSPKYLFRKEGQNVTLSCEQNLNHDAMYWYRQDPGQGLRLIYYSQIVNDFQKGDIAEGYSVSREKKESFPLTVTSAQKNPTAFYLCASSIVPLLAGGPNEQFFGPGTRLTVL.

This clone was detected once. V usage is TRBV11-2 and J usage is TRBJ1-4; 8 nucleotides align to TRBD1. The CDR3 is 15 residues long. Trimming at V came to 1 base and at J to 8 bases, leaving 6 bases not matched to a gene. Germline V gene data show CDR1 as SGHAT and CDR2 as FQNNGV. The CDR3 bases are TGTGCCAGCAGCTTAGGCACGGGACAGGTAGAAAAACTGTTTTTT. It is translated as CASSLGTGQVEKLFF.

V gene TRBV7-9 combines with J gene TRBJ1-3; D is undetermined. This CDR3 has 18 amino acids. CDR1 is SEHNR, CDR2 FQNEAQ, per germline (reference sequence). V shed 0 bases and J shed 0 bases, with 15 bases lying between them. In DNA, the CDR3 is TGTGCCAGCAGCTTAGCTACGGTCATGGGCCTCTCTGGAAACACCATATATTTT. It specifies CASSLATVMGLSGNTIYF.

In this sample, this clone turned up once. The chain joins TRBV29-1 to TRBJ2-1, with D uncertain. The V end was cut by 4 bases, the J end by 0 bases, with 10 bases between. This CDR3 is built from 14 residues. Germline V CDR1 and CDR2: SQVTM, ANQGSEA. CDR3 DNA: TGCAGCGTTGGAGCGATCGGCTCCTACAATGAGCAGTTCTTC. It specifies CSVGAIGSYNEQFF.

The chain is built from TRBV19 and TRBJ2-1; tentative D call: TRBD2 (6 bases). CDR3 length: 14 amino acids. Trimming stripped 5 bases from V and 3 bases from J, with 11 bases between. CDR1 is LNHDA and CDR2 is SQIVND in the germline V gene (reference sequence). CDR3 amino acids: CASSPFGGYNEQFF. CDR3 nucleotides: TGTGCCAGTAGTCCGTTCGGGGGCTACAATGAGCAGTTCTTC.

This chain links TRBV10-2 with TRBJ2-7, with TRBD1 matching 7 bases. The J segment lost 2 bases and the V segment lost 4 bases, leaving 2 bases of the junction unmatched. The CDR3 length is 13 residues. Germline V lookup: CDR1 WSHSY, CDR2 SAAADI. The CDR3 DNA follows: TGCGCCAGCAGTGGGCAGGGGGCCTACGAGCAGTACTTC. Amino acid sequence: CASSGQGAYEQYF.

The J gene is TRBJ1-4, the V gene TRBV6-5; D gene unclear. The CDR3 length is 14 residues. The germline CDR1 and CDR2 sequences are MNHEY and SVGAGI. The V gene lost 2 bases and the J gene lost 7 bases, with 11 bases spanning the gap. CDR3 protein: CASSYRQQSEKLFF. As DNA, the CDR3 is TGTGCCAGCAGTTACAGACAACAAAGTGAAAAACTGTTTTTT.

J is TRBJ2-5 and V is TRBV9; D is undetermined. In germline, CDR1 is SGDLS, CDR2 YYNGEE. CDR3 length equals 15 residues. Trimming stripped 0 bases from V and 2 bases from J, with 11 bases between. For the CDR3, the DNA is TGTGCCAGCAGCGTAGCCAGCGACCAACAAGAGACCCAGTACTTC. Its protein product is CASSVASDQQETQYF.

The rearrangement uses TRBV6-5 and TRBJ2-3, with 10 bases aligning to TRBD1. Germline trimming cut 8 bases from V and 3 bases from J; bases unmatched to any gene: 2. Germline lookup yields CDR1 MNHEY and CDR2 SVGAGI. The CDR3 length is 13 residues. Written as DNA, the CDR3 is TGTGCCAGCCGGGACAGGGGAACAGATACGCAGTATTTT. This encodes CASRDRGTDTQYF.

The chain recombines TRBV11-2 with TRBJ2-7, with 9 bases aligning to TRBD2. The ends lost 5 bases at V and 4 bases at J; junction bases unmatched: 12. Germline-derived CDR1 and CDR2 are SGHAT and FQNNGV. The CDR3 has 16 amino acids. The CDR3 spells CASSPRSRLAGYEQYF. The DNA for the CDR3 is TGTGCCAGCAGCCCGCGGTCGAGGCTAGCGGGGTACGAGCAGTACTTC.

The genes are TRBV29-1 and TRBJ1-2; tentative D call: TRBD1 (5 bases). Germline lookup yields CDR1 SQVTM and CDR2 ANQGSEA. The CDR3 covers 14 residues. The germline V and J ends were trimmed by 2 bases and 5 bases, with 15 bases remaining between them. The CDR3 region has the DNA TGCAGCGTTGAACCAACTGGGAGGGGTTATGGCTACACCTTC. This translates into CSVEPTGRGYGYTF.

The chain couples TRBV5-1 to TRBJ1-1, with D perhaps matching TRBD1 (6 bases). V gave up 3 bases and J gave up 12 bases, with 18 bases separating them. Germline-derived CDR1 and CDR2 are SGHRS and YFSETQ. The CDR3 sequence is 13 residues long. The CDR3 is CASSSVTGSQPFF. CDR3 nucleotide sequence: TGCGCCAGCAGCTCAGTGACAGGAAGCCAACCTTTCTTT.

A word on this clone: Other nucleotide sequences from this sample produce the same CDR3. The chain carries TRBV5-1 and TRBJ1-5; tentatively, D is TRBD1 (5 bases). V was clipped by 0 bases and J by 6 bases, with 13 bases between them. This CDR3 region has 15 residues. Germline assignment: CDR1 SGHRS and CDR2 YFSETQ. This chain's CDR3 is CASSLAGERGQPQHF. CDR3 sequence (DNA): TGCGCCAGCAGCTTGGCGGGGGAGCGTGGTCAGCCCCAGCATTTT.

V usage is TRBV12-3 or TRBV12-4 and J usage is TRBJ1-2; 7 bases are shared with TRBD1. The CDR3 consists of 13 residues. Trimming took 5 bases from V and 2 from J; bases not matched to a gene: 2. CDR3 loop: CASSGGQNYGYTF. In nucleotides, the CDR3 is TGTGCCAGCAGTGGGGGACAGAACTATGGCTACACCTTC.

The chain is built from TRBV5-1 and TRBJ2-1, with TRBD2 matching over 11 bases. The CDR3 length is 15 residues. Losses at the gene ends were 0 bases for V and 7 bases for J; bases not matched to a gene: 3. CDR1 and CDR2 (germline): SGHRS, YFSETQ. The CDR3 DNA reads as TGCGCCAGCAGCTTGGTAAGGACTAGCGGGAATGAGCAGTTCTTC. Its translation is CASSLVRTSGNEQFF.

The chain uses TRBV30 and TRBJ2-7, with D possibly TRBD2 on 6 matching bases. CDR3 length: 16 amino acids. Germline V CDR1 and CDR2: GTSNPN, SVGIG (reference sequence). Trimming pared 0 bases from V and 7 bases from J, leaving 22 bases between. The CDR3 sequence: CAWSVYRREGFWEQYF. The CDR3 coding sequence is TGTGCCTGGAGTGTTTATAGGCGGGAAGGGTTCTGGGAGCAGTACTTC.

This clone has more than one count but fewer than ten. CDR3 region: CASSSDRSLLMNTEAFF. The CDR3, as DNA: TGTGCCAGCAGCTCGGACAGGTCCCTTCTAATGAACACTGAAGCTTTCTTT. The chain uses TRBV11-3 and TRBJ1-1, with TRBD1 identical over 7 bases. V trimming: 4 bases; J trimming: 0 bases; junction bases outside the gene matches: 11. Germline values: CDR1 SGHNT, CDR2 YENEEA. This CDR3 contains 17 residues.

This sequence joins TRBV6-6 and TRBJ1-5; unclear D gene. The length of the CDR3 is 13 residues. V lost 8 bases, J lost 6 bases, and 14 bases lay in between. The germline V gene has CDR1 MNHNY and CDR2 SVGAGI (reference sequence). CDR3 loop: CASVSSYAQPQHF. CDR3 coding DNA: TGTGCCAGCGTATCCTCCTATGCTCAGCCCCAGCATTTT.

The V gene is TRBV4-1, the J gene TRBJ2-3; 9 bases align to TRBD2. This CDR3 comprises 17 residues. Germline V gene sequence: CDR1 MGHRA, CDR2 YSYEKL. V shed 0 bases and J 2 bases; nucleotides not matched to a gene: 6. As DNA, the CDR3 is TGCGCCAGCAGCCAAGACGCTAGCGGGACCTCCACAGATACGCAGTATTTT. This translates into CASSQDASGTSTDTQYF.

In its sample, this clone was seen a few times. V and J are TRBV6-5 and TRBJ1-2, with 7 positions matching TRBD1. The CDR3 is 14 residues long. The J segment lost 2 bases and the V segment lost 4 bases, leaving 4 bases of the junction unmatched. The germline gives CDR1 MNHEY, CDR2 SVGAGI. The CDR3 region is CASSSQGVNYGYTF. As DNA, the CDR3 is TGTGCCAGCAGTTCGCAGGGGGTGAACTATGGCTACACCTTC.

The chain uses TRBV7-2 and TRBJ2-3; 13 bases fit TRBD2. From germline, CDR1 is SGHTA and CDR2 FQGNSA. V was pared by 4 bases and J by 1 base, with 2 bases of the junction left unmatched. The CDR3 spans 16 residues. For the CDR3, the DNA is TGTGCCAGCAGCTCTACTAGCGGGGGGGGCACAGATACGCAGTATTTT. Translated, it gives CASSSTSGGGTDTQYF.

The chain uses TRBV14 and TRBJ1-6; D remains ambiguous. V lost 1 base, J lost 7 bases, and 14 bases lay in between. CDR3 length: 16 residues. CDR1 is SGHDN and CDR2 is FVKESK in the germline V gene. CDR3 nucleotide sequence: TGTGCCAGCAGCCAAGCGGCGGGGATTGGCAATTCACCCCTCCACTTT. Translating gives CASSQAAGIGNSPLHF.

The chain is built from TRBV19 and TRBJ1-1, with TRBD1 matching 8 bases. V trimming: 4 bases; J trimming: 1 base; junction bases outside the gene matches: 2. The germline V gene has CDR1 LNHDA and CDR2 SQIVND (reference sequence). This CDR3 contains 14 residues. CDR3 residues: CASSTTGENTEAFF. As DNA, the CDR3 is TGTGCCAGTAGTACGACAGGGGAGAACACTGAAGCTTTCTTT.

The rearrangement joins TRBV9 to TRBJ2-7; TRBD2 agrees at 10 bases. This CDR3 is built from 16 residues. V shed 0 bases, J shed 10 bases, and the junction held 13 bases outside the gene matches. CDR1 is SGDLS and CDR2 is YYNGEE in the germline V gene. CDR3 sequence: CASSVVPAVEREGQYF. CDR3 sequence (DNA): TGTGCCAGCAGCGTAGTTCCCGCCGTGGAGCGGGAGGGCCAGTACTTC.

The chain recombines TRBV11-3 with TRBJ1-2; D gene uncertain. Germline V gene lookup returns CDR1 SGHNT and CDR2 YENEEA. The CDR3 loop spans 13 amino acids. Trimming left V 3 bases short and J 8 bases short, with 13 bases between. CDR3 residues: CASSFGGRYGYTF. In DNA form, the CDR3 reads TGTGCCAGCAGCTTTGGAGGGAGATACGGCTACACCTTC.

This rearrangement joins TRBV15 to TRBJ2-4; perhaps TRBD2 as D (6 bases). The V end was cut by 1 base, the J end by 8 bases, with 12 bases between. Germline loops: CDR1 LNHNV, CDR2 YYDKDF (reference sequence). This CDR3 has 14 residues. The CDR3 loop reads CATSRVGGMDIQYF. The CDR3 bases are TGTGCCACCAGCAGAGTTGGGGGGATGGACATTCAGTACTTC.